This T cell receptor beta chain was captured by sequencing in a study of blood T cells in healthy people across ages. This CDR3 comprises 13 residues. CDR1 and CDR2 (germline): GTSNPN, SVGIG (reference sequence). The junction had 2 bases not matched to a gene; V was cut back by 5 bases and J by 1 base. A J-beta primer mix and a sample-barcoded 5' primer were used in a second PCR of roughly 7 to 12 cycles. The yield of each sample was at least 2.5 million CDR3-containing paired-end reads. TCRdb used MiXCR to reprocess the 5' RACE reads, holding one entry per CDR3 protein. This repertoire shows fewer than 600,000 distinct CDR3 sequences, around 27% found once; its top ten account for 3.6%. This clonotype turned up a few times. This sample also belongs to another study, concerning T cells of mothers and their children.

The TCR comes from a boy younger than 10 in good health. The sequenced sample consisted of blood. This chain connects TRBV30 to TRBJ1-3, with TRBD1 identical over 7 bases. The CDR3 bases are TGTGCCTGGGACAGGGCATCTGGAAACACCATATATTTT. Translated, it gives CAWDRASGNTIYF.